This TCR beta chain was retrieved from a study of early T cells in non-severe SARS-CoV-2 infection. In the study overall: Chains were not paired, and sequencing was done on bulk RNA from unsorted whole blood. Study results and caveats: Missing private and CD4 specificities, VDJdb matching favored anti-spike CD8 responses.

Unique molecular identifiers were affixed to single, distinct cDNA molecules. TCRdb reprocessed the 5' RACE reads via MiXCR and lists one record per CDR3 protein. The data hold tens of thousands of distinct CDR3 sequences, with around 10% observed a single time. In its sample, this clonotype was seen many times. Antigen unknown. Germline trimming cut 0 bases from V and 13 bases from J; bases unmatched to any gene: 9. This CDR3 has 16 amino acids. From germline, CDR1 is SGHTA and CDR2 FQGTGA. Sequencing was carried out using whole blood. This chain links TRBV7-3 with TRBJ2-1, with 13 bases lining up with TRBD2. The sequence was collected from an adult who was a healthcare worker with PCR-confirmed SARS-CoV-2 infection or an uninfected control (not recorded which). DNA of the CDR3: TGTGCCAGCAGCTTAACCCACGGACTAGCGGGAGCCTCACAGTTCTTC. This sequence encodes CASSLTHGLAGASQFF.